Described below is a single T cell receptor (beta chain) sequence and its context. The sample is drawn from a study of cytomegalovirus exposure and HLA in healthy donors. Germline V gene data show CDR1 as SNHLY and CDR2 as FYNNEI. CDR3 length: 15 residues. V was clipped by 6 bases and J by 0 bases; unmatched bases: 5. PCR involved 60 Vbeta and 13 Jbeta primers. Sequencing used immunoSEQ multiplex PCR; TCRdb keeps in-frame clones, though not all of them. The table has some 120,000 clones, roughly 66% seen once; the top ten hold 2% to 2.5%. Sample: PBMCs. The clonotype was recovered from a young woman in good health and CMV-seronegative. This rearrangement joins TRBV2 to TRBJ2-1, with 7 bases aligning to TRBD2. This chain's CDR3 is CASRSGKSSYNEQFF. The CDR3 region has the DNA TGTGCCAGCAGGAGCGGGAAGAGCTCCTACAATGAGCAGTTCTTC.